What follows describes a single T cell receptor beta chain. Method: immunoSEQ multiplex PCR; TCRdb's copy keeps in-frame clones and lacks some. The sample has about 180,000 clones, approximately 89% seen once; the top ten hold less than 3.5%. These data originate in a study of cytomegalovirus exposure and HLA in healthy donors. The V gene's germline CDR1 is SNHLY and CDR2 FYNNEI. Trimming left V 7 bases short and J 4 bases short, with 19 bases between. There are 15 residues in the CDR3. This clonotype originated in a man aged 18 to 30 in good health and CMV-seropositive. V usage is TRBV2 and J usage is TRBJ1-2; D remains unclear. The sample taken for sequencing was PBMCs. In DNA, the CDR3 is TGTGCCAGCACCCTCTGGGGTGGGAGTTTCTATGGCTACACCTTC. This sequence encodes CASTLWGGSFYGYTF.